One and the same sample provided the 7 T cell receptor beta chains below, sequenced in a study of control samples from healthy donors and cancer patients. Repertoires were generated with immunoSEQ multiplex PCR, while TCRdb's copy carries only in-frame clones and drops some. Of 150,000 to 200,000 clones detected, 90% appear once; the ten largest clones hold 1.1% to 1.5%. Specimen: blood. All receptors come from a woman between 50 and 59 years old in good health.

The chain couples TRBV27 to TRBJ1-2, with 8 bases aligning to TRBD1. Germline V gene data show CDR1 as MNHEY and CDR2 as SMNVEV (reference sequence). The V and J ends lost 7 bases and 7 bases, in that order; junction bases with no gene match: 5. The length of the CDR3 is 12 residues. CDR3 loop: CASNAGGGGYTF. The CDR3 nucleotides read TGTGCCAGCAACGCAGGGGGCGGTGGCTACACCTTC.

CDR3 protein: CASSSRVMAEAFF. CDR3 DNA sequence: TGTGCCAGCAGCTCCAGGGTTATGGCTGAAGCTTTCTTT. This chain links TRBV7-2 with TRBJ1-1; D possibly corresponds to TRBD1 (5 bases). Per the germline V gene, CDR1 is SGHTA and CDR2 is FQGNSA. Trimming pared 4 bases from V and 6 bases from J, leaving 12 bases between. CDR3 length: 13 amino acids.

The chain joins TRBV27 to TRBJ1-3; 11 nucleotides agree with TRBD1. The CDR3 runs to 16 residues. Germline CDR1 and CDR2: MNHEY and SMNVEV (reference sequence). Trimming cost V 7 bases and J 4 bases; bases outside gene matches: 9. The CDR3 sequence: CASTPAGTGGGNTIYF. The CDR3 DNA follows: TGTGCCAGCACCCCTGCGGGGACAGGGGGGGGAAACACCATATATTTT.

The V and J genes are TRBV27 and TRBJ1-2; a possible D gene is TRBD1 (6 bases). Germline CDR1 reads MNHEY; CDR2 reads SMNVEV (reference sequence). This CDR3 comprises 16 residues. Trimming pared 4 bases from V and 6 bases from J, leaving 21 bases between. The CDR3 nucleotides read TGTGCCAGCAGTTGGAGATTTCGGGGGCGCTGGGATGGCTACACCTTC. It translates to CASSWRFRGRWDGYTF.

The chain links TRBV28 to TRBJ2-2, with D perhaps matching TRBD1 (6 bases). The V and J ends lost 7 bases and 4 bases respectively, with 13 bases between them. CDR3 length equals 14 residues. Germline CDR1 is MDHEN and CDR2 is SYDVKM. CDR3 protein: CASNRQVITGELFF. The CDR3 DNA reads TGTGCCAGCAACAGACAGGTGATCACCGGGGAGCTGTTTTTT.

V is TRBV18 and J is TRBJ1-2, with D perhaps matching TRBD1 (5 bases). In germline, CDR1 is KGHSH, CDR2 LQKENI. The V end was cut by 3 bases, the J end by 8 bases, with 19 bases between. The CDR3 loop spans 15 amino acids. CDR3 sequence (DNA): TGTGCCAGCTCACCCCGCGGGGGGGATTACGGAGGCTACACCTTC. It encodes CASSPRGGDYGGYTF.

V usage is TRBV9 and J usage is TRBJ2-7, with D possibly TRBD2 on 6 matching bases. The CDR3 runs to 14 residues. V was trimmed by 0 bases and J by 1 base, leaving 8 bases between them. CDR1 and CDR2 (germline): SGDLS, YYNGEE. The DNA of the CDR3 is TGTGCCAGCAGCGTAGGTAGCGGTTCCTACGAGCAGTACTTC. It codes for CASSVGSGSYEQYF.